This TCR beta chain was sequenced during a study of response to subunit inactivated influenza vaccine. Study-wide results and limits: The study's authors posited that every seasonal influenza vaccination enlists few new T cells.

TCRdb passed the RT-PCR reads through MiXCR, listing each CDR3 protein once. The sample holds over 150,000 distinct CDR3 sequences, around 11% seen once. The V end lost 2 bases, the J end lost 0 bases, and 12 bases lay between the germline ends. Germline V gene sequence: CDR1 SGHRS, CDR2 YFSETQ. CDR3 length equals 16 residues. This clonotype showed up just a few times. Antigen: not known. The sequence was collected from a man aged 50 to 69 who received an inactivated influenza vaccine. This sample comprised CD8+ T cells sorted from PBMCs, obtained about 23 months after vaccination. The J gene is TRBJ1-5, the V gene TRBV5-1; D unresolved. DNA of the CDR3: TGCGCCAGCAGCTTAGGCGGATCCTATAGCAATCAGCCCCAGCATTTT. Protein sequence: CASSLGGSYSNQPQHF.